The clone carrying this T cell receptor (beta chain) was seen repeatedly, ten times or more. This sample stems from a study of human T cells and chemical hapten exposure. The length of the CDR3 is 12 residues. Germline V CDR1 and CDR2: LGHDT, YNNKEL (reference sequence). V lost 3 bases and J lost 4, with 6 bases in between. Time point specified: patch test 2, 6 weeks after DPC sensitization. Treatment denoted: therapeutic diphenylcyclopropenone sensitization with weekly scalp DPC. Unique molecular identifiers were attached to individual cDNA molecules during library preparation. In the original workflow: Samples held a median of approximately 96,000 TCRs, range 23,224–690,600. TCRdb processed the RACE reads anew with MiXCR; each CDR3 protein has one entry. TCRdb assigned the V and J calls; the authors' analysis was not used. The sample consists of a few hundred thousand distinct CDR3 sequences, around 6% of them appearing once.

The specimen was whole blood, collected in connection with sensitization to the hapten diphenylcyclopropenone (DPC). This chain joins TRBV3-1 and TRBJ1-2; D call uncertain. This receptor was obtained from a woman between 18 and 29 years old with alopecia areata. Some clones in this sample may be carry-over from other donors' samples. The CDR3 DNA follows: TGTGCCAGCAGCCAGGAATTCTATGGCTACACCTTC. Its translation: CASSQEFYGYTF.